A single sample gave rise to the 11 T cell receptor beta chains below, sequenced in a study of lymphopenia after photon versus proton radiotherapy. Profiling relied on immunoSEQ multiplex PCR, and the TCRdb table lists in-frame clones only, not all of them. The sample shows about 30,000 clones, about 87% of them seen only once. The source was peripheral blood, collected from a patient treated with proton-based radiotherapy. Source of these receptors: a woman aged 55-69 years with cholangiocarcinoma. Some clones in this sample may be carry-over from other donors' samples.

The genes are TRBV5-1 and TRBJ1-1; D not resolved. Trimming left V 0 bases short and J 1 base short, with 7 bases between. CDR1 SGHRS and CDR2 YFSETQ come from the germline V gene. This CDR3 region has 14 residues. The CDR3: CASSLGNRNTEAFF. As DNA, the CDR3 is TGCGCCAGCAGCTTGGGGAACAGGAACACTGAAGCTTTCTTT.

V and J are TRBV4-3 and TRBJ2-5, with 8 bases that match TRBD1. Germline V lookup: CDR1 LGHNA, CDR2 YSLEER. This CDR3 is built from 16 residues. J was trimmed by 2 bases and V by 1 base; bases with no gene match: 6. The CDR3 DNA is TGCGCCAGCAGCCAAGGGACAGGGAAGATTCAAGAGACCCAGTACTTC. Protein product: CASSQGTGKIQETQYF.

In its sample, this clone was seen once. V is TRBV14 and J is TRBJ2-7; 7 nucleotides match TRBD2. The J segment lost 4 bases and the V segment lost 4 bases, leaving 13 bases of the junction unmatched. Looked up from germline, CDR1 is SGHDN and CDR2 is FVKESK. The CDR3 sequence is 16 residues long. CDR3 DNA: TGTGCCAGCAGCCCGCGACTAGCTCCTCCGTCATACGAGCAGTACTTC. The encoded protein is CASSPRLAPPSYEQYF.

The rearrangement joins TRBV7-2 to TRBJ1-6, with no clear D. In germline, CDR1 is SGHTA, CDR2 FQGNSA. There are 12 residues in the CDR3. V dropped 2 bases and J dropped 11 bases, with 7 bases sitting between them. CDR3 nucleotides: TGTGCCAGCAGCTTACTCCGGCCACCCCTCCACTTT. Translated, it gives CASSLLRPPLHF.

Details on this clone: The identical CDR3 is also encoded by other nucleotide sequences in the sample. V is TRBV7-9 and J is TRBJ2-6; 8 nucleotides agree with TRBD1. The CDR3 has 15 residues. Germline-derived CDR1 and CDR2 are SEHNR and FQNEAQ (reference sequence). V gave up 3 bases and J gave up 2 bases; unmatched junction bases: 0. CDR3 sequence reads: CASSLTGAGANVLTF. Written as DNA, the CDR3 is TGTGCCAGCAGCTTGACAGGGGCTGGGGCCAACGTCCTGACTTTC. Drawing the rest from reference TRBV7-9 and TRBJ2-6, the complete variable domain is DTGVSQNPRHKITKRGQNVTFRCDPISEHNRLYWYRQTLGQGPEFLTYFQNEAQLEKSRLLSDRFSAERPKGSFSTLEIQRTEQGDSAMYLCASSLTGAGANVLTFGAGSRLTVL.

This clone was seen only a few times. The chain combines TRBV27 with TRBJ2-3, with TRBD2 matching 16 bases. With 5 bases clipped from V and 7 bases from J, the junction kept 9 bases outside the gene matches. This CDR3 spans 17 amino acids. Germline assignment: CDR1 MNHEY and CDR2 SMNVEV (reference sequence). This chain's CDR3 is CASSISGLAGGQYTQYF. As DNA, the CDR3 is TGTGCCAGCAGTATCTCGGGACTAGCGGGAGGGCAATATACGCAGTATTTT.

The J gene is TRBJ1-4, the V gene TRBV9; D ambiguous. Germline V gene sequence: CDR1 SGDLS, CDR2 YYNGEE. V was cut by 4 bases and J by 5 bases, with 12 bases left in between. The CDR3 length is 14 residues. CDR3 in amino acids: CASSQMWRNEKLFF. Here the CDR3 DNA reads TGTGCCAGCAGCCAGATGTGGAGGAATGAAAAACTGTTTTTT.

The chain combines TRBV7-2 with TRBJ2-7, with D perhaps matching TRBD1 (6 bases). CDR1 and CDR2 from the germline V gene are SGHTA and FQGNSA. V gave up 1 base and J gave up 3 bases, with 16 bases separating them. This CDR3 region has 16 residues. The DNA of the CDR3 is TGTGCCAGCAGCTTAGGATCTGGTGGGACACTCTACGAGCAGTACTTC. As protein: CASSLGSGGTLYEQYF.

This rearrangement joins TRBV10-1 to TRBJ2-5; perhaps TRBD2 as D (6 bases). Germline values: CDR1 WNHNN, CDR2 SYGVQD (reference sequence). V was shortened by 2 bases and J by 5 bases, with 12 bases between the two germline ends. There are 14 residues in the CDR3. The CDR3 sequence: CASSEGGTPETQYF. The CDR3 region has the DNA TGCGCCAGCAGTGAGGGGGGGACGCCGGAGACCCAGTACTTC.

The chain carries TRBV7-2 and TRBJ1-6; 7 bases map to TRBD1. Germline V gives CDR1 SGHTA, CDR2 FQGNSA. This CDR3 is 15 amino acids long. J lost 14 bases, V lost 0 bases, and 10 bases had no gene match. CDR3 DNA sequence: TGTGCCAGCAGCTTAGCCAGGGGGTGGGCCAGCGCCCTCCACTTT. This sequence encodes CASSLARGWASALHF.

The V gene is TRBV12-5, the J gene TRBJ1-1; D unresolved. Deletions cut 1 base from V and 1 base from J, with 4 bases between. This CDR3 contains 13 residues. Germline assignment: CDR1 LGHNT and CDR2 FRNRAP. Written as DNA, the CDR3 is TGTGCTAGTGGTTTGGAAGGGAACACTGAAGCTTTCTTT. Translated, it gives CASGLEGNTEAFF. Full variable domain (remainder filled in from reference TRBV12-5 and TRBJ1-1): DARVTQTPRHKVTEMGQEVTMRCQPILGHNTVFWYRQTMMQGLELLAYFRNRAPLDDSGMPKDRFSAEMPDATLATLKIQPSEPRDSAVYFCASGLEGNTEAFFGQGTRLTVV.